The sample holds one count of the clone carrying this T cell receptor (beta chain). The data are from a study of blood T cell repertoires in COVID-19. On the study more broadly: Samples representing acute and convalescent COVID-19 were sourced from the United States, Italy and Spain. PBMCs, B-cell-depleted T cells, or T cells were the source of the cDNA or gDNA that made up the material.

Per the original data handling: Reference gene primer amplification yielded estimated nucleated cell counts. The assay was immunoSEQ multiplex PCR, and TCRdb's table has in-frame clones only and misses some. The D gene and trimming were derived from the DNA, and the V and J assignments and clone size from that table. The profile shows 15,000 to 20,000 clones, over 85% of them singletons. Germline loops: CDR1 LGHDT, CDR2 YNNKEL (reference sequence). Trimming took off 0 bases at V and 5 bases at J, with 12 bases between the two ends. The CDR3 loop spans 15 amino acids. The sequence derives from a human donor in a cohort sampled during active COVID-19. The chain links TRBV3-1 (or the pseudogene TRBV3-2) to TRBJ2-3, with D unclear. The sequenced sample consisted of peripheral blood. The CDR3 coding sequence is TGTGCCAGCAGCCAAGATCTTTTAGCCTTAGATACGCAGTATTTT. This sequence encodes CASSQDLLALDTQYF.